This TCR beta chain originates from a study of T cells in Graves' hyperthyroidism and ophthalmopathy. Amplification yielded TCR beta CDR3 regions, with RNA transcripts as the source. HTBI primers were used for first-round RT-PCR of the TCR CDR3. TCRdb re-derived calls from the multiplex PCR reads in MiXCR, one entry per CDR3 protein. The sample consists of around 200,000 distinct CDR3 sequences, 15% to 20% of them appearing once. Findings of the study overall: A model built on 13 V-J features separated ophthalmopathy from stable hyperthyroidism. Ophthalmopathy onset followed model prediction by a median roughly 6.5 months.

This clonotype was observed many times. Its antigen is undetermined. Germline CDR1 reads SGHRS; CDR2 reads YFSETQ. Trimming stripped 0 bases from V and 6 bases from J, with 5 bases between. This CDR3 comprises 12 residues. Sample: blood. The chain uses TRBV5-1 and TRBJ2-3; no clear D. The sequence came from a woman between 45 and 60 years old with Graves' hyperthyroidism. CDR3: CASSLEGDTQYF. The CDR3 DNA sequence: TGCGCCAGCAGCTTGGAGGGCGATACGCAGTATTTT. Looking up the rest from reference TRBV5-1 and TRBJ2-3 gives the full variable domain: KAGVTQTPRYLIKTRGQQVTLSCSPISGHRSVSWYQQTPGQGLQFLFEYFSETQRNKGNFPGRFSGRQFSNSRSEMNVSTLELGDSALYLCASSLEGDTQYFGPGTRLTVL.